The 21 T cell receptor beta chains reported below all come from one sample, sequenced in a study of T cell repertoires in cytomegalovirus infection (dated by TCRdb to the late 2010s). The sequencer listed for this sample is Illumina HiSeq 1500. TCRdb itself trimmed the public reads at Q25 with fastp, ran MiXCR and retained productive beta chains. Under each unique CDR3 protein, matching rows form one entry showing the most common genes and DNA. Recorded for this sample are some 320,000 distinct CDR3 sequences; around 9.5% of them occurred a single time. The ten largest clones represent approximately 4.7% of the sample. The specimen sequenced was PBMCs. These TCRs come from a human donor in good health (CMV status not recorded). Some clones in this sample may be carry-over from other donors' samples.

CDR3 sequence reads: CATSREQASNYGYTF. CDR3 DNA sequence: TGTGCCACCAGCAGGGAACAGGCTTCTAACTATGGCTACACCTTC. The V call is TRBV15, the J call TRBJ1-2; weak D call: TRBD1 (5 bases). V was pared by 3 bases and J by 0 bases, with 11 bases between. The CDR3 has 15 amino acids. From germline, CDR1 is LNHNV and CDR2 YYDKDF (reference sequence).

This clonotype was recorded at least ten times. This sequence joins TRBV12-3 or TRBV12-4 and TRBJ2-1; TRBD2 aligns across 7 bases. The CDR3 loop spans 15 amino acids. Unmatched junction bases numbered 13, after V lost 5 bases and J lost 9 bases. CDR3 coding DNA: TGTGCCAGCAGTCTCCAGCGGGGTCTCCGAACTGAGCAGTTCTTC. This gives the protein CASSLQRGLRTEQFF.

This clonotype was seen ten or more times. The J gene is TRBJ2-7, the V gene TRBV29-1, with D perhaps matching TRBD2 (6 bases). The CDR3 length is 13 residues. Germline V gene sequence: CDR1 SQVTM, CDR2 ANQGSEA. V lost 6 bases and J 4 bases, leaving 16 bases between the germline ends. The CDR3 region is CSVGGTPPYEQYF. DNA for the CDR3: TGCAGCGTAGGAGGGACTCCTCCTTACGAGCAGTACTTC.

There are many counts of this clonotype. This chain joins TRBV27 and TRBJ2-7, with 8 bases aligning to TRBD2. With V trimmed by 5 bases and J by 7 bases, 7 bases remained unmatched. Germline CDR1 MNHEY, CDR2 SMNVEV (reference sequence). The CDR3 sequence is 13 residues long. The chain's CDR3 is CASSTGGGREQYF. CDR3 DNA: TGTGCCAGCAGTACCGGGGGGGGTAGGGAGCAGTACTTC.

Remarks on this clonotype: With a much larger clone just one base away, this may be a read error. V usage is TRBV20-1 and J usage is TRBJ2-4; TRBD2 aligns across 8 bases. The CDR3 contains 10 residues. Germline-derived CDR1 and CDR2 are DFQATT and SNEGSKA (reference sequence). CDR3 sequence reads: CSIGGAIQYF. CDR3 DNA sequence: TGCAGCATCGGGGGGGCCATTCAGTACTTC.

The chain is built from TRBV2 and TRBJ2-3; 10 nucleotides agree with TRBD2. Losses at the gene ends were 5 bases for V and 2 bases for J; bases not matched to a gene: 4. Germline loops: CDR1 SNHLY, CDR2 FYNNEI. CDR3 length: 15 residues. Here the CDR3 reads CASSRTSGHTDTQYF. The DNA of the CDR3 is TGTGCCAGCAGTCGGACTAGCGGACACACAGATACGCAGTATTTT.

This clonotype was counted many times. This rearrangement joins TRBV2 to TRBJ2-1; D not resolved. This CDR3 has 13 amino acids. Germline V lookup: CDR1 SNHLY, CDR2 FYNNEI. With 8 bases removed from V and 10 bases from J, the gap between germline ends came to 18 bases. The CDR3 DNA is TGTGCCAGCGCGAGGAATTCCTTCGGGGAGCAGTTCTTC. This encodes CASARNSFGEQFF.

The chain couples TRBV18 to TRBJ2-3; D is unclear. The CDR3 runs to 13 residues. CDR1 is KGHSH and CDR2 is LQKENI in the germline V gene. The V gene lost 3 bases and the J gene lost 5 bases, with 9 bases spanning the gap. CDR3 coding DNA: TGTGCCAGCTCACCTAACTCGGGAGATACGCAGTATTTT. It encodes CASSPNSGDTQYF.

This clonotype was counted at least ten times. This rearrangement joins TRBV7-8 to TRBJ1-6, with D maybe TRBD1 (5 bases). The CDR3 consists of 15 residues. The germline V gene has CDR1 SGHVS and CDR2 FQNEAQ. V dropped 3 bases and J dropped 7 bases, with 13 bases sitting between them. The CDR3 loop reads CASSLAQEGNSPLHF. The CDR3 DNA follows: TGTGCCAGCAGCTTGGCGCAGGAGGGGAATTCACCCCTCCACTTT.

This chain uses TRBV28 with TRBJ1-1; no reliable D call. From germline, CDR1 is MDHEN and CDR2 SYDVKM. V lost 4 bases to trimming and J lost 11 bases, with 14 bases between them. CDR3 length: 12 amino acids. CDR3 protein: CASSYAPPSAFF. The DNA for the CDR3 is TGTGCCAGCAGTTACGCTCCCCCGTCTGCTTTCTTT.

This clonotype appeared a few times. This rearrangement joins TRBV6-5 to TRBJ1-2; weak D call: TRBD1 (5 bases). The V end was cut by 6 bases, the J end by 5 bases, with 13 bases between. The germline CDR1 and CDR2 sequences are MNHEY and SVGAGI. This CDR3 is built from 13 residues. The CDR3 loop reads CASSLTEGYGYTF. The DNA of the CDR3 is TGTGCCAGCAGCTTAACAGAGGGGTATGGCTACACCTTC.

This clonotype was observed at least ten times. This CDR3 reads CASSQRVSTDTQYF. The CDR3 DNA sequence: TGCGCCAGCAGCCAACGAGTAAGCACAGATACGCAGTATTTT. The V call is TRBV4-3, the J call TRBJ2-3; D uncertain. CDR3 length equals 14 residues. Germline V lookup: CDR1 LGHNA, CDR2 YSLEER. Trimming took 2 bases from V and 0 from J, leaving 6 bases between them.

This clonotype was recorded many times. This chain uses TRBV6-1 with TRBJ1-5; 8 positions agree with TRBD1. V lost 5 bases, J lost 3 bases, and 6 bases stayed unmatched. The CDR3 totals 15 residues. The germline gives CDR1 MNHNS, CDR2 SASEGT. The CDR3 reads CASSSGQVFNQPQHF. The CDR3 bases are TGTGCCAGCAGTTCGGGACAGGTCTTCAATCAGCCCCAGCATTTT.

This chain uses TRBV19 with TRBJ1-1, with D unresolved. The V end lost 3 bases, the J end lost 2 bases, and 10 bases lay between the germline ends. CDR3 length: 14 amino acids. The germline V gene has CDR1 LNHDA and CDR2 SQIVND (reference sequence). CDR3 bases: TGTGCCAGTAGTATCTGGGCAGGAAACACTGAAGCTTTCTTT. It yields the protein CASSIWAGNTEAFF.

This clonotype appeared many times. The J gene is TRBJ2-5, the V gene TRBV29-1, with 9 nucleotides matching TRBD2. This CDR3 is built from 14 residues. Germline V lookup: CDR1 SQVTM, CDR2 ANQGSEA. Germline trimming cut 7 bases from V and 3 bases from J; bases unmatched to any gene: 9. In nucleotides, the CDR3 is TGCAGCGCCTGTAGCGGGGGCCCAGAAGAGACCCAGTACTTC. Translating gives CSACSGGPEETQYF. The whole variable domain, filled in from reference TRBV29-1 and TRBJ2-5, reads SAVISQKPSRDICQRGTSLTIQCQVDSQVTMMFWYRQQPGQSLTLIATANQGSEATYESGFVIDKFPISRPNLTFSTLTVSNMSPEDSSIYLCSACSGGPEETQYFGPGTRLLVL.

V gene TRBV6-2 or TRBV6-3 combines with J gene TRBJ2-5; D is unclear. This CDR3 has 11 residues. The ends were cut back, 7 bases at V and 2 bases at J, with 5 bases in the middle. Germline CDR1 is MNHEY and CDR2 is SVGEGT. The CDR3 protein is CASTAQETQYF. DNA for the CDR3: TGTGCCAGCACGGCACAAGAGACCCAGTACTTC.

This clonotype was found many times. The chain employs TRBV7-3 and TRBJ1-1; no clear D. The V gene lost 1 base and the J gene lost 8 bases, with 11 bases spanning the gap. The germline CDR1 and CDR2 sequences are SGHTA and FQGTGA. CDR3 length: 13 residues. This CDR3 is CASSLRGRSEAFF. In DNA, the CDR3 is TGTGCCAGCAGCTTAAGAGGGCGCTCGGAAGCTTTCTTT. The entire variable domain, with the rest obtained from reference TRBV7-3 and TRBJ1-1, is as follows: GAGVSQTPSNKVTEKGKYVELRCDPISGHTALYWYRQSLGQGPEFLIYFQGTGAADDSGLPNDRFFAVRPEGSVSTLKIQRTERGDSAVYLCASSLRGRSEAFFGQGTRLTVV.

This clonotype was detected once. This may be a read error: a much more frequent sequence differs by one nucleotide. V is TRBV7-2 and J is TRBJ1-5; 9 bases align to TRBD1. The trim removed 5 bases at V and 7 bases at J, leaving 12 bases unmatched. This CDR3 comprises 16 residues. Per the germline V gene, CDR1 is SGHTA and CDR2 is FQGNSA. This CDR3 is CASSTSGTGTKQPQHF. The DNA for the CDR3 is TGTGCCAGCAGCACCTCCGGGACAGGGACAAAACAGCCCCAGCATTTT.

This clonotype has a count of ten or more. This chain uses TRBV7-9 with TRBJ1-6, with D unclear. V was shortened by 1 base and J by 7 bases, with 8 bases between the two germline ends. The CDR3 runs to 14 residues. Per germline, CDR1 SEHNR and CDR2 FQNEAQ (reference sequence). CDR3 in amino acids: CASSLESMNSPLHF. CDR3 DNA sequence: TGTGCCAGCAGCTTAGAGAGCATGAATTCACCCCTCCACTTT.

The chain carries TRBV27 and TRBJ1-1; tentatively, D is TRBD1 (6 bases). This CDR3 is built from 14 residues. The V gene lost 5 bases and the J gene lost 4 bases, with 14 bases spanning the gap. CDR1 and CDR2 (germline): MNHEY, SMNVEV (reference sequence). In nucleotides, the CDR3 is TGTGCCAGCAGTAGTAACAGGGCCGGCACTGAAGCTTTCTTT. It codes for CASSSNRAGTEAFF.

Remarks on this clonotype: Just one base apart from a much larger clone, this may be a read error. This chain uses TRBV4-1 with TRBJ1-1; D may be TRBD1 (5 bases). The germline V and J ends were trimmed by 1 base and 3 bases, with 18 bases remaining between them. The CDR3 sequence is 17 residues long. CDR1 MGHRA and CDR2 YSYEKL come from the germline V gene. Written as DNA, the CDR3 is TGCGCCAGCAGCCAAGGCAGTGGTGGGGCCACCGACACTGAAGCTTTCTTT. This encodes CASSQGSGGATDTEAFF.